This T cell receptor beta chain was sequenced in a study of brain T cells in children with intractable seizures. As for this clone: Its antigen is not known.

TCRdb's table, derived via immunoSEQ multiplex PCR, lists solely in-frame clones and lacks some. The table includes about 340,000 clones, roughly 93% detected once. Trimming removed 5 bases at V and 0 bases at J, with 13 bases between. From germline, CDR1 is SGHNT and CDR2 YENEEA. The CDR3 length is 15 residues. Broader study findings: Viral specificity was inferred only from CDR3 similarity; HCMV serostatus was unknown.

Time point here: blood from clinic visit 5 months post-surgery; TSC patient then seizure free. Only cases whose brain tissue showed the highest T cell transcript signatures were sequenced. At least one anti-epileptic drug was given before surgery. The sequencing used peripheral blood, collected less than 6 months after surgery. The chain is built from TRBV11-3 and TRBJ1-1; D perhaps matches TRBD1 (5 bases). The receptor was isolated from a boy younger than two with tuberous sclerosis and intractable seizures. As DNA, the CDR3 is TGTGCCAGCAGCCTCCGGGACCCCTTGAACACTGAAGCTTTCTTT. Translated: CASSLRDPLNTEAFF. Complete variable domain (other parts from reference TRBV11-3 and TRBJ1-1): EAGVVQSPRYKIIEKKQPVAFWCNPISGHNTLYWYLQNLGQGPELLIRYENEEAVDDSQLPKDRFSAERLKGVDSTLKIQPAELGDSAVYLCASSLRDPLNTEAFFGQGTRLTVV.